The clone carrying this T cell receptor beta chain was detected only a few times. Its matching antigen is unknown. The data derive from a study of CD8 T cells in ankylosing spondylitis. Points from the study as a whole: Significant enrichment of disease-linked clones was reportedly seen in matched ankylosing spondylitis synovial fluid. What appeared characteristic of ankylosing spondylitis blood was a TCR beta motif of 7 or 8 highly homologous variants.

After removal of 6 bases from V and 6 bases from J, the junction contained 6 bases not matched to a gene. The CDR3 extends over 15 amino acids. Germline V gene data show CDR1 as KGHSH and CDR2 as LQKENI. Each CDR3 protein gets one entry after TCRdb re-called the 5' RACE reads with MiXCR. The table records some 200,000 distinct CDR3 sequences, around 6.6% of them present only once. Sequenced input: blood, either unsorted or a sorted T cell fraction (not recorded which). The V call is TRBV18, the J call TRBJ2-1; TRBD2 agrees at 12 bases. This clonotype was sampled from a male donor with ankylosing spondylitis. The CDR3 DNA reads as TGTGCCAGCTCGTTCGGACTAGCGGGACTCAATGAGCAGTTCTTC. Protein sequence: CASSFGLAGLNEQFF.